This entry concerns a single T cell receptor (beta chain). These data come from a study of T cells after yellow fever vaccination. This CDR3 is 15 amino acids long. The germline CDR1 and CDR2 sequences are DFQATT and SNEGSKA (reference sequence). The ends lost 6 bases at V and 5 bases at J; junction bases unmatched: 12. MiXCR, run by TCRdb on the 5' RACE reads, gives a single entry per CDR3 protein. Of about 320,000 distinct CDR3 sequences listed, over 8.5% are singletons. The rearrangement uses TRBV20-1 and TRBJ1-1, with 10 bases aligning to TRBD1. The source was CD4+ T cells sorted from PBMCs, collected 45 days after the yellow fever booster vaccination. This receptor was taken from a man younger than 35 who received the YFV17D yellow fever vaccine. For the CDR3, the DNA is TGCAGTGCACAGACAGGGGGCGCGTCCCGAACTGAAGCTTTCTTT. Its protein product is CSAQTGGASRTEAFF.